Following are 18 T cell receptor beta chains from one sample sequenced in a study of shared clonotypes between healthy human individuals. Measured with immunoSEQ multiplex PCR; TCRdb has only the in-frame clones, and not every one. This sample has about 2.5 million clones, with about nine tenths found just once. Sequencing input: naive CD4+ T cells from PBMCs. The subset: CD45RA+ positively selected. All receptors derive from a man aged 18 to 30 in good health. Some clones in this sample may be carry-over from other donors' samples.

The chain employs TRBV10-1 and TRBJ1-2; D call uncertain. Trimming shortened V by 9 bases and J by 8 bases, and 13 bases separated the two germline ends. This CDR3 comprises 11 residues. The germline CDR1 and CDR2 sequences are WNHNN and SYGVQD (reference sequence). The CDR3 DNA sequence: TGCGCCAGATCCAAAACGGGCGGCTACACCTTC. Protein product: CARSKTGGYTF.

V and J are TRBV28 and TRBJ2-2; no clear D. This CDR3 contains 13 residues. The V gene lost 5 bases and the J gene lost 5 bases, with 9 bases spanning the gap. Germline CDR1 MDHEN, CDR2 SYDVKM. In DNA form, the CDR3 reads TGTGCCAGCAGTGACTCGCTTACCGGGGAGCTGTTTTTT. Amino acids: CASSDSLTGELFF.

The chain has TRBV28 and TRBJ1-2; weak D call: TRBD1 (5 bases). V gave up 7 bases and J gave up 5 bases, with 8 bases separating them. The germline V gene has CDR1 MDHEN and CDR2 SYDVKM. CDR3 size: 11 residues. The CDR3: CASIGVYGYTF. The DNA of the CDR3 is TGTGCCAGCATAGGGGTTTATGGCTACACCTTC.

The CDR3 reads CASSFGGENIQYF. DNA of the CDR3: TGTGCCAGCAGCTTCGGGGGGGAAAACATTCAGTACTTC. The rearrangement joins TRBV7-2 to TRBJ2-4; 8 bases fit TRBD2. Germline V gene lookup returns CDR1 SGHTA and CDR2 FQGNSA. This CDR3 is 13 amino acids long. Trimming at V came to 3 bases and at J to 5 bases, leaving 0 bases not matched to a gene.

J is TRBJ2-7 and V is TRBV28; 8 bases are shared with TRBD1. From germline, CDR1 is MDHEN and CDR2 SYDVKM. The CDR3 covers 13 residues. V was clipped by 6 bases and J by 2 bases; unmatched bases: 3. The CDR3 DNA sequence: TGTGCCAGCAGACAGGGGGATCCCTACGAGCAGTACTTC. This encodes CASRQGDPYEQYF.

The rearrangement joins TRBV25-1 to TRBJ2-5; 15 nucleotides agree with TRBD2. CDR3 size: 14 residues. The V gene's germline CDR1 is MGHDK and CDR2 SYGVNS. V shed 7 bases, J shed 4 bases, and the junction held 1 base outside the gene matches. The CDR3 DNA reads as TGTGCCAGCATGGGACTAGCGGGGGGAGAGACCCAGTACTTC. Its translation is CASMGLAGGETQYF. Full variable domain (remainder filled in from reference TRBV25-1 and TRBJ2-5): EADIYQTPRYLVIGTGKKITLECSQTMGHDKMYWYQQDPGMELHLIHYSYGVNSTEKGDLSSESTVSRIRTEHFPLTLESARPSHTSQYLCASMGLAGGETQYFGPGTRLLVL.

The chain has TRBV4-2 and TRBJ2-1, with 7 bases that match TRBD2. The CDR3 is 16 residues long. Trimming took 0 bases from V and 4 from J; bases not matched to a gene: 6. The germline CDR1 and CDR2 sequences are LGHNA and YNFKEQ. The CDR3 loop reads CASSQDGPSGYNEQFF. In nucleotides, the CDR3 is TGTGCCAGCAGCCAAGATGGGCCTAGCGGTTACAATGAGCAGTTCTTC.

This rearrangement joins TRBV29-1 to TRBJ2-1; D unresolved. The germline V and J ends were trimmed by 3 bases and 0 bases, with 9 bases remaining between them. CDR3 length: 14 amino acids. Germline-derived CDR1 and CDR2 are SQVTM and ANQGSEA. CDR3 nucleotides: TGCAGCGTTGAGGAGTCAGGCTCCTACAATGAGCAGTTCTTC. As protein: CSVEESGSYNEQFF.

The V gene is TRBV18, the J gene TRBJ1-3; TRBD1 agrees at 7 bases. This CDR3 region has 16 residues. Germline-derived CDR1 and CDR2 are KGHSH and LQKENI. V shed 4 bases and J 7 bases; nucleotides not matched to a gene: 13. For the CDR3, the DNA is TGTGCCAGCTCACTTTCCCGGGACAGCGGGGGGAACACCATATATTTT. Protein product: CASSLSRDSGGNTIYF. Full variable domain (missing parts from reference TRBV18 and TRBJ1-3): NAGVMQNPRHLVRRRGQEARLRCSPMKGHSHVYWYRQLPEEGLKFMVYLQKENIIDESGMPKERFSAEFPKEGPSILRIQQVVRGDSAAYFCASSLSRDSGGNTIYFGEGSWLTVV.

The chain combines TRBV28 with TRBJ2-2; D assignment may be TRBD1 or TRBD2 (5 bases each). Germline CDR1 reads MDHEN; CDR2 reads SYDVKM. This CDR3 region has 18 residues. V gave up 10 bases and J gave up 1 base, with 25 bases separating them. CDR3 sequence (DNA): TGTGCCACCCATCTTTCCTGGACCGGGACGGTGAACACCGGGGAGCTGTTTTTT. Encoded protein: CATHLSWTGTVNTGELFF.

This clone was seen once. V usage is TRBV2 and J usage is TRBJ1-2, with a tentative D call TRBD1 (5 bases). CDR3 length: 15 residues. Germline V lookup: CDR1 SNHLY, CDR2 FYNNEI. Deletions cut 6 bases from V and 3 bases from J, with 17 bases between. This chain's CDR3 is CASSAPGGRDYGYTF. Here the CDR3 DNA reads TGTGCCAGCAGCGCCCCCGGGGGGAGGGACTATGGCTACACCTTC.

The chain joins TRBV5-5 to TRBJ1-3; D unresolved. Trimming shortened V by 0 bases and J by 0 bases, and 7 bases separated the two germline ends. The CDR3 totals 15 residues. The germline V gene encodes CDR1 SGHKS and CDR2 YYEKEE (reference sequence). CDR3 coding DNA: TGTGCCAGCAGCTTGGTTAGCTACTCTGGAAACACCATATATTTT. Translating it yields CASSLVSYSGNTIYF.

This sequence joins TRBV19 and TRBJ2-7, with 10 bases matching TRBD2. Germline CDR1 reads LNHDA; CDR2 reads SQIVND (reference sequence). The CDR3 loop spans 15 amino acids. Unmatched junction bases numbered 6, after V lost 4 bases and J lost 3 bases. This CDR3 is CASSKSGRGIYEQYF. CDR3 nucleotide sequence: TGTGCCAGTAGTAAAAGCGGGAGGGGTATCTACGAGCAGTACTTC.

The CDR3: CASSHPLANEQYF. The CDR3 region has the DNA TGCGCCAGCAGCCACCCCCTGGCGAACGAGCAGTACTTC. The chain has TRBV4-3 and TRBJ2-7, with unresolved D. V was trimmed by 3 bases and J by 5 bases, leaving 11 bases between them. Germline V CDR1 and CDR2: LGHNA, YSLEER. This CDR3 has 13 residues.

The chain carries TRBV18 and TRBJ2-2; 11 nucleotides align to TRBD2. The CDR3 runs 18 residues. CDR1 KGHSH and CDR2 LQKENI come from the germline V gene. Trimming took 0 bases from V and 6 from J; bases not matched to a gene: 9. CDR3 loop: CASSPPGLAGGAAGELFF. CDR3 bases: TGTGCCAGCTCACCACCGGGCCTAGCGGGAGGAGCAGCCGGGGAGCTGTTTTTT. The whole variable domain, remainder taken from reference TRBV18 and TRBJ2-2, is NAGVMQNPRHLVRRRGQEARLRCSPMKGHSHVYWYRQLPEEGLKFMVYLQKENIIDESGMPKERFSAEFPKEGPSILRIQQVVRGDSAAYFCASSPPGLAGGAAGELFFGEGSRLTVL.

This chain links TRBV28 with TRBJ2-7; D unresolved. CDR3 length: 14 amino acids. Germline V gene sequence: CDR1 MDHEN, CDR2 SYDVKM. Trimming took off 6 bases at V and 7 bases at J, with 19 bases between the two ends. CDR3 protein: CASRPMDPIREQYF. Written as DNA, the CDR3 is TGTGCCAGCAGACCAATGGATCCGATCCGGGAGCAGTACTTC.

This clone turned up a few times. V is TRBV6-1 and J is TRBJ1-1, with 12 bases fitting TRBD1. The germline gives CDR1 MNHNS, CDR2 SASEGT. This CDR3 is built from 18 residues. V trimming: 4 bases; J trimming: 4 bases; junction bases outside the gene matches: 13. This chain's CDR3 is CASSGRPGQGASGTEAFF. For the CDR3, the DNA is TGTGCCAGCAGTGGAAGGCCGGGACAGGGGGCGAGCGGCACTGAAGCTTTCTTT.

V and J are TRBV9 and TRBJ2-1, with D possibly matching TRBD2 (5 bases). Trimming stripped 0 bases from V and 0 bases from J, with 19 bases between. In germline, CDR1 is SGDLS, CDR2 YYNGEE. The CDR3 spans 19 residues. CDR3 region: CASSVVGLPTGSSYNEQFF. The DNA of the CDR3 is TGTGCCAGCAGCGTAGTAGGACTGCCGACCGGTAGCTCCTACAATGAGCAGTTCTTC.